This TCR beta chain was found in a study of Ad26.COV2.S vaccination and SARS-CoV-2 variants. Treatment: 15 to 20 received Ad26.COV2.S at low or high dose, single or two shots; 5 received placebo; per-sample allocation not given. Collection of the samples took place on day 63 after the first injection of vaccine or placebo. CDR3 length: 16 amino acids. V was clipped by 4 bases and J by 4 bases; unmatched bases: 3. Germline V lookup: CDR1 SGHAT, CDR2 FQDESV (reference sequence). The repertoire was sequenced with immunoSEQ multiplex PCR; TCRdb's copy has only in-frame clones and lacks some. Here the sample spans around 340,000 clones, around 89% being singletons.

The sequencing here drew on peripheral blood, taken in a trial of Ad26.COV2.S vaccine versus placebo. This clonotype was sampled from a person aged 18-65 years who received the Ad26.COV2.S COVID-19 vaccine or a placebo. This rearrangement joins TRBV11-1 to TRBJ1-6, with 11 nucleotides matching TRBD1. The CDR3 sequence: CASSSGQGVYNSPLHF. The CDR3 DNA reads as TGTGCCAGCAGCTCGGGACAGGGGGTATATAATTCACCCCTCCACTTT.